A selection of T cell receptor beta chains follows, all from one sample in a study of blood T cell repertoires in COVID-19. Method: immunoSEQ multiplex PCR; TCRdb's copy keeps in-frame clones and lacks some. The table includes roughly 200,000 clones, around 94% detected once. What was sequenced was peripheral blood. Source of these receptors: a man younger than 40 with COVID-19, enrolled during active disease. Each CDR3 is given with its conserved first and last residue. Fields, in order: CDR3 DNA, CDR3 protein, D gene, J gene, V gene, clone size. The D gene is left open where the match is weak. Clone size, where shown, is once, few, many, or a class for clones that have expanded.

DNA: TGTGCCAGCAGCTTATCCGGACAGGGACACGGGGGCAATCAGCCCCAGCATTTT
CDR3: CASSLSGQGHGGNQPQHF
D: TRBD1
J: TRBJ1-5
V: TRBV7-9
size: -

DNA: TGTGCCAGCAGCCGGCGGGGACACACTGAAGCTTTCTTT
CDR3: CASSRRGHTEAFF
D: -
J: TRBJ1-1
V: TRBV7-2
size: -

DNA: TGTGCCAGCAGTGAAGCCCCGGGAGATACGCAGTATTTT
CDR3: CASSEAPGDTQYF
D: -
J: TRBJ2-3
V: TRBV2
size: -

DNA: TGTGCCAGCAGCGTCCTAGCGGGGGGGCCGGCAGATACGCAGTATTTT
CDR3: CASSVLAGGPADTQYF
D: TRBD2
J: TRBJ2-3
V: TRBV9
size: -

DNA: TGTGCTAGTGGAACCAGGACAGGTTATGGCTACACCTTC
CDR3: CASGTRTGYGYTF
D: TRBD1
J: TRBJ1-2
V: TRBV12-5
size: once

DNA: TGTGCCTGGAGTGTACCGGGTCTGGAGCCGCGCAACTATGGCTACACCTTC
CDR3: CAWSVPGLEPRNYGYTF
D: -
J: TRBJ1-2
V: TRBV30
size: -

DNA: TGTGCCAGCAGCCAATCTCCCGGGGGAGGAAACACCATATATTTT
CDR3: CASSQSPGGGNTIYF
D: -
J: TRBJ1-3
V: TRBV7-3
size: -

DNA: TGTGCCAGCAGTGAGAGGACAGGGGGCAGCGAGGAGTTCTTC
CDR3: CASSERTGGSEEFF
D: TRBD1
J: TRBJ2-1
V: TRBV2
size: -

DNA: TGTGCCAGCAGCTTAGCGCTCTCCATGCTCGGAGGCCAAGGGGAGCAGTTCTTC
CDR3: CASSLALSMLGGQGEQFF
D: -
J: TRBJ2-1
V: TRBV7-9
size: -

DNA: TGTGCCAGCAGTGTGGAGGGGGCGTCGGACTATGGCTACACCTTC
CDR3: CASSVEGASDYGYTF
D: TRBD1
J: TRBJ1-2
V: TRBV25-1
size: -

DNA: TGTGCCAGCAGCTTACGTGGAGGCAGCCCCTATGGCTACACCTTC
CDR3: CASSLRGGSPYGYTF
D: -
J: TRBJ1-2
V: TRBV11-2
size: -

DNA: TGTGCCAGTAGTCCCTCGAAGGGGACAGTTAGTAGAAACACCATATATTTT
CDR3: CASSPSKGTVSRNTIYF
D: TRBD1
J: TRBJ1-3
V: TRBV19
size: once

DNA: TGTGCCAGCAGCAACCCACTAGGCCCGAGCTCCTACAATGAGCAGTTCTTC
CDR3: CASSNPLGPSSYNEQFF
D: -
J: TRBJ2-1
V: TRBV7-9
size: -

DNA: TGTGCCAGCAGCCAAGATGGCCAGGCGGGGATTTATGGCTACACCTTC
CDR3: CASSQDGQAGIYGYTF
D: -
J: TRBJ1-2
V: TRBV3-1/TRBV3-2
size: -

DNA: TGTGCCAGCAGCAAAGCGCGGAGAAACAGGCATAGAAATTATGGCTACACTTTC
CDR3: CASSKARRNRHRNYGYTF
D: -
J: TRBJ1-2
V: TRBV21-1
size: -

DNA: TGTGCCAGTAGAAAGACAGATTATAGCAATCAGCCCCAGCATTTT
CDR3: CASRKTDYSNQPQHF
D: -
J: TRBJ1-5
V: TRBV19
size: -

DNA: TGTGCCAGCAGCGCCAGGGCCGTGAAGAGCAATCAGCCCCAGCATTTT
CDR3: CASSARAVKSNQPQHF
D: -
J: TRBJ1-5
V: TRBV21-1
size: -

DNA: TGTGCCAGCAGCTTCAGGGTTGGTGGGGCCAACGTCCTGACTTTC
CDR3: CASSFRVGGANVLTF
D: -
J: TRBJ2-6
V: TRBV13
size: -

DNA: TGTGCCAGCAGCCCAGCGGGCTCCCTTCTCTCTAACGAGCAGTACTTC
CDR3: CASSPAGSLLSNEQYF
D: -
J: TRBJ2-7
V: TRBV7-9
size: -

DNA: TGTGCCAGCAGCCTAGCTAACTATGGCTACACCTTC
CDR3: CASSLANYGYTF
D: -
J: TRBJ1-2
V: TRBV6-5
size: -

DNA: TGTGCCAGCAGCCCACTTCCGGGTATCTACGAGCAGTACTTC
CDR3: CASSPLPGIYEQYF
D: -
J: TRBJ2-7
V: TRBV7-9
size: -

DNA: TGTGCCAGTAGTACCCCCCGGGACAGGGGGCTTTACAATCAGCCCCAGCATTTT
CDR3: CASSTPRDRGLYNQPQHF
D: TRBD1
J: TRBJ1-5
V: TRBV19
size: many